What follows are 21 T cell receptor beta chains derived from one specimen sequenced in a study of graft-versus-host responses after intestinal transplantation (dated by TCRdb to the early 2020s). These receptors are not linked to any known antigen. The meaning of the sample's time point label: cells obtained before transplantation from donor or recipient. Library preparation employed the immunoSEQ multiplex PCR assay. Sourced from immuneACCESS, this table was stored by TCRdb with only in-frame sequences that have V and J called. A share of the clones is absent; for the studies checked, an unresolved V gene accounts for under half, and the remainder has no known explanation. This sample has some 50,000 clones in its table, and about four fifths of those were observed once. The ten largest account for approximately 0.46% of the sample. This sample comprised unstimulated CD4+ T cells sorted from spleen or lymph node cells, obtained before transplant. The receptor set was obtained from a human donor who was the organ donor for an intestinal transplant.

The rearrangement joins TRBV30 to TRBJ1-2, with 10 bases lining up with TRBD1. The germline V gene has CDR1 GTSNPN and CDR2 SVGIG (reference sequence). The CDR3 runs 14 residues. With V trimmed by 8 bases and J by 2 bases, 8 bases remained unmatched. DNA of the CDR3: TGTGCCCACTCTGACAGGGGGCGGAACTATGGCTACACCTTC. Protein sequence: CAHSDRGRNYGYTF.

This chain uses TRBV11-2 with TRBJ2-5, with a weak D call TRBD2 (7 bases). Matching the DNA end better, TRBJ2-7 makes the J call doubtful. The CDR3 totals 16 residues. Germline-derived CDR1 and CDR2 are SGHAT and FQNNGV. The DNA for the CDR3 is TGTGCCAGCAGCTTAATCGGGGGAGGGGGTGCTTTCGAGCAGTACTTC. This translates into CASSLIGGGGAFEQYF.

This clone appeared a few times. The V gene is TRBV6-6, the J gene TRBJ1-6; D gene uncertain. CDR1 MNHNY and CDR2 SVGAGI come from the germline V gene (reference sequence). The germline V and J ends were trimmed by 0 bases and 7 bases, with 7 bases remaining between them. The CDR3 totals 14 residues. The DNA for the CDR3 is TGTGCCAGCAGTTACTCGAGTGACAATTCACCCCTCCACTTT. It translates to CASSYSSDNSPLHF.

The chain carries TRBV7-9 and TRBJ2-1, with D uncertain. Trimming pared 3 bases from V and 2 bases from J, leaving 5 bases between. The CDR3 has 13 amino acids. CDR1 is SEHNR, CDR2 FQNEAQ, per germline (reference sequence). CDR3 sequence (DNA): TGTGCCAGCAGCTTCAGTACCTACAATGAGCAGTTCTTC. Its protein is CASSFSTYNEQFF. Filled out from reference TRBV7-9 and TRBJ2-1, the complete variable domain reads DTGVSQNPRHKITKRGQNVTFRCDPISEHNRLYWYRQTLGQGPEFLTYFQNEAQLEKSRLLSDRFSAERPKGSFSTLEIQRTEQGDSAMYLCASSFSTYNEQFFGPGTRLTVL.

This clone has more than one count but fewer than ten. The V gene is TRBV7-6, the J gene TRBJ2-1; D not resolved. From germline, CDR1 is SGHVS and CDR2 FNYEAQ. V was shortened by 2 bases and J by 7 bases, with 3 bases between the two germline ends. This CDR3 region has 11 residues. CDR3 nucleotides: TGTGCCAGCAGCTTAAATAATGAGCAGTTCTTC. Encoded protein: CASSLNNEQFF. The whole variable domain, remainder taken from reference TRBV7-6 and TRBJ2-1, is GAGVSQSPRYKVTKRGQDVALRCDPISGHVSLYWYRQALGQGPEFLTYFNYEAQQDKSGLPNDRFSAERPEGSISTLTIQRTEQRDSAMYRCASSLNNEQFFGPGTRLTVL.

The V call is TRBV2, the J call TRBJ2-1, with TRBD2 identical over 8 bases. The germline V gene has CDR1 SNHLY and CDR2 FYNNEI. V lost 10 bases, J lost 9 bases, and 5 bases stayed unmatched. The CDR3 extends over 11 amino acids. The CDR3 here is CATLGGAEQFF. The CDR3, as DNA: TGTGCCACACTCGGGGGGGCTGAGCAGTTCTTC.

In its sample, this clone was seen a few times. J is TRBJ1-5 and V is TRBV19; no reliable D call. V lost 5 bases, J lost 2 bases, and 16 bases lay in between. The CDR3 is 16 amino acids. Germline V gene lookup returns CDR1 LNHDA and CDR2 SQIVND (reference sequence). As DNA, the CDR3 is TGTGCCAGTAGTCCCCGGGAGCCCGGAGGCAATCAGCCCCAGCATTTT. This codes for CASSPREPGGNQPQHF.

The rearrangement uses TRBV19 and TRBJ1-6, with unresolved D. This CDR3 has 16 residues. Germline values: CDR1 LNHDA, CDR2 SQIVND (reference sequence). Trimming took 8 bases from V and 0 from J, leaving 14 bases between them. The CDR3 nucleotides are TGTGCCAGTCGAACTAACATAATCTCCTATAATTCACCCCTCCACTTT. It is translated as CASRTNIISYNSPLHF.

This clone turned up a few times. This sequence joins TRBV19 and TRBJ1-5; D may be TRBD1 (5 bases). This CDR3 is built from 13 residues. The germline V gene has CDR1 LNHDA and CDR2 SQIVND (reference sequence). The V and J ends lost 7 bases and 1 base respectively, with 8 bases between them. As DNA, the CDR3 is TGTGCCAGTATGTCAGGGAGCAATCAGCCCCAGCATTTT. Amino acids: CASMSGSNQPQHF.

The chain links TRBV7-9 to TRBJ2-2, with 10 nucleotides matching TRBD2. Germline CDR1 SEHNR, CDR2 FQNEAQ (reference sequence). CDR3 length: 18 amino acids. The J segment lost 3 bases and the V segment lost 0 bases, leaving 7 bases of the junction unmatched. This CDR3 is CASSLAPLAGEYTGELFF. The CDR3 DNA sequence: TGTGCCAGCAGCTTAGCGCCCCTAGCGGGGGAATACACCGGGGAGCTGTTTTTT.

The chain recombines TRBV7-2 with TRBJ2-5; maybe TRBD2 (6 bases). V was cut by 6 bases and J by 5 bases, with 19 bases left in between. CDR3 length equals 15 residues. In germline, CDR1 is SGHTA, CDR2 FQGNSA. CDR3 in DNA: TGTGCCAGCAGTCTGCCCGGGGGTAGGGCTGAGACCCAGTACTTC. Its protein product is CASSLPGGRAETQYF.

The rearrangement joins TRBV2 to TRBJ2-7; TRBD1 aligns across 7 bases. In germline, CDR1 is SNHLY, CDR2 FYNNEI. The V and J ends lost 4 bases and 3 bases, in that order; junction bases with no gene match: 0. The CDR3 length is 12 residues. In DNA form, the CDR3 reads TGTGCCAGCAGTGCAGGGGGCTACGAGCAGTACTTC. Amino acid sequence: CASSAGGYEQYF.

In this sample, this clone turned up once. The chain employs TRBV5-6 and TRBJ1-6, with 7 nucleotides matching TRBD1. The V and J ends lost 0 bases and 4 bases, in that order; junction bases with no gene match: 7. Germline loops: CDR1 SGHDT, CDR2 YYEEEE. The CDR3 loop spans 17 amino acids. The CDR3 spells CASSLVGTANYNSPLHF. The CDR3 DNA reads as TGTGCCAGCAGCTTGGTCGGGACAGCGAATTATAATTCACCCCTCCACTTT.

This clone was observed a single time. The rearrangement uses TRBV5-1 and TRBJ2-1; 16 positions agree with TRBD2. Germline CDR1 and CDR2: SGHRS and YFSETQ. Trimming at V came to 3 bases and at J to 4 bases, leaving 7 bases not matched to a gene. The CDR3 has 18 amino acids. The CDR3 reads CASSSGLAGGPRYNEQFF. CDR3 DNA: TGCGCCAGCAGCTCGGGACTAGCGGGAGGGCCTCGTTACAATGAGCAGTTCTTC.

The chain combines TRBV30 with TRBJ1-1, with D tentatively TRBD1 (6 bases). CDR1 is GTSNPN and CDR2 is SVGIG in the germline V gene (reference sequence). V was cut by 4 bases and J by 4 bases, with 10 bases left in between. CDR3 length equals 12 residues. CDR3 sequence (DNA): TGTGCCTGGACTCAGGGGTCCACTGAAGCTTTCTTT. This sequence encodes CAWTQGSTEAFF. The variable domain in full, completed from reference TRBV30 and TRBJ1-1, reads SQTIHQWPATLVQPVGSPLSLECTVEGTSNPNLYWYRQAAGRGLQLLFYSVGIGQISSEVPQNLSASRPQDRQFILSSKKLLLSDSGFYLCAWTQGSTEAFFGQGTRLTVV.

The V and J genes are TRBV7-9 and TRBJ2-1; D not resolved. Looked up from germline, CDR1 is SEHNR and CDR2 is FQNEAQ (reference sequence). The CDR3 is 14 amino acids. V was cut by 0 bases and J by 2 bases, with 5 bases left in between. The CDR3 sequence: CASSLAGAYNEQFF. CDR3 sequence (DNA): TGTGCCAGCAGCTTAGCGGGTGCCTACAATGAGCAGTTCTTC.

V usage is TRBV19 and J usage is TRBJ1-3; tentative D call: TRBD1 (5 bases). The CDR3 is 14 amino acids. V was trimmed by 7 bases and J by 0 bases, leaving 10 bases between them. CDR1 and CDR2 from the germline V gene are LNHDA and SQIVND (reference sequence). The CDR3 bases are TGTGCCAGTACGGTGGGGCACTCTGGAAACACCATATATTTT. It translates to CASTVGHSGNTIYF.

The chain has TRBV5-1 and TRBJ1-6, with a weak D call TRBD1 (5 bases). The CDR3 sequence is 17 residues long. CDR1 is SGHRS, CDR2 YFSETQ, per germline. The V gene lost 1 base and the J gene lost 0 bases, with 11 bases spanning the gap. The CDR3 reads CASSLKGDGSYNSPLHF. In DNA, the CDR3 is TGCGCCAGCAGCTTGAAAGGGGATGGCTCCTATAATTCACCCCTCCACTTT.

The chain employs TRBV7-2 and TRBJ2-3, with D possibly TRBD2 on 6 matching bases. V was shortened by 2 bases and J by 0 bases, with 6 bases between the two germline ends. This CDR3 comprises 14 residues. Germline lookup yields CDR1 SGHTA and CDR2 FQGNSA. CDR3 DNA: TGTGCCAGCAGCTTAAGCGGGAGCACAGATACGCAGTATTTT. Encoded protein: CASSLSGSTDTQYF.

This chain links TRBV29-1 with TRBJ2-2, with a tentative D call TRBD1 (5 bases). This CDR3 spans 13 amino acids. V was shortened by 6 bases and J by 6 bases, with 14 bases between the two germline ends. The germline CDR1 and CDR2 sequences are SQVTM and ANQGSEA. The CDR3 spells CSVQAGPPGELFF. The CDR3 DNA is TGCAGCGTCCAGGCAGGGCCCCCCGGGGAGCTGTTTTTT.

V is TRBV6-5 and J is TRBJ1-6, with 11 bases matching TRBD1. From germline, CDR1 is MNHEY and CDR2 SVGAGI. V lost 5 bases and J lost 7; bases outside the gene matches: 4. The CDR3 is 15 amino acids. The CDR3 DNA follows: TGTGCCAGCAGTGGACAGGGGGCCTTAAATTCACCCCTCCACTTT. This sequence encodes CASSGQGALNSPLHF.